This T cell receptor (beta chain) was profiled in a study of neurological immune-mediated disorders (dated by TCRdb to the late 2010s). Notes on the research overall: Peripheral blood TCR-beta repertoires from patients with HTLV-I-associated myelopathy (HAM/TSP), patients with multiple sclerosis, and healthy controls were compared in the study using UMI-based sequencing. Longitudinal samples, technical triplicates and paired sorted CD4+ and CD8+ T-cell subsets, alongside PBMC samples, were included among the roughly 100 TCR-beta libraries. The cohort included approximately 70 subjects: some 15 with HAM/TSP, around 34 with multiple sclerosis, and 20 healthy controls.

For unsorted PBMC libraries, 2 million PBMCs were used after storage in RNAlater at -80 degrees C until RNA extraction. Peripheral blood underwent Ficoll-Hypaque density gradient centrifugation to isolate PBMCs, which were then cryopreserved in liquid nitrogen. This clonotype was seen repeatedly, ten times or more. It has no known antigen specificity. One base away there is no much larger clone; base qualities are not given. General conclusions and limits of the study: TCR clonal expansion was highest in HAM/TSP patients and lowest in MS patients, with MS patients falling below even healthy controls. Across subjects, expanded clones never shared an identical CDR3 amino acid sequence, which suggests that the TCR-beta repertoires in every group were private.

cDNA was synthesized by template-switch 5'RACE using a primer with a 10-nucleotide random unique molecular identifier that tagged each TCR transcript. Each sequencing run produced over 160 million TCR-beta sequences covering 15-18 subjects. Total RNA was extracted with the RNeasy kit. The KAPA Real-time Library Amplification kit was used to amplify TCR-beta VDJ regions with primers targeting the TCR constant region and the 5'RACE anchor. Sample indexes and Illumina adaptors were added in a first PCR, after which library yield was increased in a second PCR. After Ampure bead purification, the roughly 650 bp TCR product was size-selected on a 2% E-gel SizeSelection system. Library quality was checked on a Bioanalyzer, concentration was measured with Qubit, and libraries were quantified with the Kapa Library Quantification kit before pooling. An Illumina HiSeq 2500 was used to sequence the libraries paired-end at 2 x 150 bp. To increase sequence diversity, roughly 24-32% phiX was spiked into each library pool. The original methods were these. The quality-filtered reads were processed with the UMI-based MiGEC pipeline, whose error correction step removed more than 75% of the raw TCR sequences. VDJ genes were aligned to IMGT germline references, and clonotypes were defined by unique CDR3 amino acid sequence plus V-J genes. Clonal expansion, Shannon diversity and CDR3 relatedness were evaluated with VDJtools (CalcPairwiseDistances, ClusterSamples), while phylogenetic trees were built in CLCbio workbench. Expanded clones were defined as having at least 8 unique UMIs, based on coefficient-of-variation modelling across technical triplicates. TCRdb reprocessing: public reads trimmed at Q25 with fastp, clones called with MiXCR, in-frame beta chains kept. CDR3 protein sequences are deduplicated, and each keeps its most common genes and DNA. What appears here as the V and J calls and clone size reflects TCRdb's work, not the paper's. The sample profile shows 36,000 or so distinct CDR3 sequences; around 10% of them were found once. The top ten clonotypes cover roughly 7% of the sample.

CDR1 is given as SEHNR and CDR2 as FQNEAQ, both from the germline V gene (reference sequence). The CDR3 runs 14 amino acids, cysteine and phenylalanine included. Left in the record is the CDR3 DNA by itself, 42 bases read in frame from the first base. Trimming accounts for 5 bases at V and 5 bases at J, while the number of junction bases matched to no gene is 8. Specimen: PBMCs. This receptor was identified in a woman younger than 45 with HTLV-1-associated myelopathy (HAM/TSP). This chain joins TRBV7-9 to TRBJ1-1, with 7 central nucleotides matching TRBD1. The DNA sequence reads TGTGCCAGCAGCCAACAGGGGAGGTCTACTGAAGCTTTCTTT. Its protein product is CASSQQGRSTEAFF.